This T cell receptor (beta chain) came from a study of monozygotic twins with cystic fibrosis. Sequencing was performed with immunoSEQ multiplex PCR; in TCRdb, only in-frame clones are kept and a portion is missing. The table has about 22,000 clones, approximately 87% seen once. CDR1 MNHNY and CDR2 SVGAGI come from the germline V gene (reference sequence). The CDR3 consists of 15 residues. Trimming pared 0 bases from V and 2 bases from J, leaving 10 bases between. This TCR was sampled from a woman younger than 45 with cystic fibrosis. Sequencing was performed on blood. The genes are TRBV6-6 and TRBJ1-2; D not certain. In DNA form, the CDR3 reads TGTGCCAGCAGTTACTCGGAAGGGATGAACTATGGCTACACCTTC. Its translation is CASSYSEGMNYGYTF.